This TCR beta chain emerged from a study of blood T cell repertoires in COVID-19. The wider study: Acute and convalescent COVID-19 specimens originated in the United States, Italy and Spain.

Germline V lookup: CDR1 KGHSH, CDR2 LQKENI. The CDR3 loop spans 14 amino acids. V was shortened by 0 bases and J by 4 bases, with 7 bases between the two germline ends. Sequencing used immunoSEQ multiplex PCR; TCRdb keeps in-frame clones, though not all of them. This sample has more than 300,000 clones, with more than 85% found just once. Participant-given clinical history determined each cohort assignment. This clone was observed a handful of times. The sample contains more than one DNA sequence encoding this CDR3. The specimen was PBMCs or T cells enriched from blood (not recorded which). This sequence joins TRBV18 and TRBJ1-5; D is possibly TRBD1 (6 bases). The origin of this receptor is a woman younger than 45 who had recovered from COVID-19. CDR3: CASSPPQGNQPQHF. Here the CDR3 DNA reads TGTGCCAGCTCACCACCCCAGGGGAATCAGCCCCAGCATTTT.